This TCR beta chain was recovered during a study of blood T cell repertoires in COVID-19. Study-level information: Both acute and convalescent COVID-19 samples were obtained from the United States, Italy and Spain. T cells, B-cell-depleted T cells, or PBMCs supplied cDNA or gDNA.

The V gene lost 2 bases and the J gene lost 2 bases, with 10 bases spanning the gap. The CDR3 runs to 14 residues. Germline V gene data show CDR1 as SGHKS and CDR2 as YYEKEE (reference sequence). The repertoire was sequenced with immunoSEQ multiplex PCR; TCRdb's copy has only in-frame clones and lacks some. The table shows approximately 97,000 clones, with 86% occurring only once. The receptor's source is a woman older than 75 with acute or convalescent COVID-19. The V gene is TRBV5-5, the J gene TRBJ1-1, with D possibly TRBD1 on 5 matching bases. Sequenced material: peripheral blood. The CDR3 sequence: CASSFRQFNTEAFF. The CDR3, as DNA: TGTGCCAGCAGCTTCCGACAGTTTAACACTGAAGCTTTCTTT.